This T cell receptor (beta chain) came from a study of CD8 T cells in ankylosing spondylitis. MiXCR, applied by TCRdb to the 5' RACE reads, yields one record per CDR3 protein. The data show roughly 230,000 distinct CDR3 sequences, around 8% seen once. Ten or more counts support this clonotype. The germline V gene has CDR1 LGHDT and CDR2 YNNKEL (reference sequence). CDR3 length: 12 amino acids. V gave up 4 bases and J gave up 5 bases, with 6 bases separating them. V gene TRBV3-1 combines with J gene TRBJ2-1; unclear D gene. Sequenced sample: blood, either unsorted or a sorted T cell fraction (not recorded which). This TCR came from a female donor with ankylosing spondylitis or in good health (not recorded which). The CDR3, as DNA: TGTGCCAGCAGCCCTACTGACAATGAGCAGTTCTTC. This gives the protein CASSPTDNEQFF.